The 22 T cell receptor beta chains listed next were all sequenced from one sample in a study of blood T cell repertoires in COVID-19 (TCRdb year 2020). The library was prepared using the immunoSEQ multiplex PCR assay. TCRdb stores this immuneACCESS table with in-frame sequences only. Part of the clones is absent; in the studies checked, under half of the shortfall reflects unresolved V genes, and no reason is known for the rest. This sample is represented by hundreds of thousands of clones; 86% of them were singletons. About 14% of the sample belongs to the ten largest clones. Sequences were obtained from PBMCs or T cells enriched from blood (not recorded which). These receptors were obtained from a man aged 18-30 years who had recovered from COVID-19.

This rearrangement joins TRBV29-1 to TRBJ1-2; D remains unclear. Deletions cut 7 bases from V and 8 bases from J, with 17 bases between. The germline gives CDR1 SQVTM, CDR2 ANQGSEA. The CDR3 runs to 12 residues. DNA for the CDR3: TGCAGCGGGGTGGACTCCAGCCAGGGCTACACCTTC. Amino acids: CSGVDSSQGYTF.

The chain uses TRBV27 and TRBJ1-5; D possibly corresponds to TRBD1 (6 bases). Trimming left V 5 bases short and J 2 bases short, with 22 bases between. CDR1 is MNHEY and CDR2 is SMNVEV in the germline V gene (reference sequence). CDR3 length: 18 amino acids. The CDR3 sequence: CASSALPDRLSGNQPQHF. Here the CDR3 DNA reads TGTGCCAGCAGTGCCCTACCGGACAGACTATCGGGCAATCAGCCCCAGCATTTT.

This clone was seen a handful of times. This sequence joins TRBV28 and TRBJ2-7; 8 nucleotides align to TRBD1. The germline V gene has CDR1 MDHEN and CDR2 SYDVKM. V lost 1 base to trimming and J lost 3 bases; unmatched junction nucleotides: 5. The CDR3 totals 15 residues. CDR3 nucleotides: TGTGCCAGCAGTTTATCACGACAGGGGAGCTACGAGCAGTACTTC. Translated, it gives CASSLSRQGSYEQYF.

The CDR3 coding sequence is TGTGCCAGTAGTACCCCGGACAGGGGAGACTATGGCTACACCTTC. Its translation: CASSTPDRGDYGYTF. The gene calls are TRBV19 and TRBJ1-2; 9 nucleotides line up with TRBD1. Unmatched junction bases numbered 6, after V lost 4 bases and J lost 3 bases. CDR1 and CDR2 (germline): LNHDA, SQIVND (reference sequence). This CDR3 has 15 amino acids. The full variable domain, rest sourced from reference TRBV19 and TRBJ1-2, is DGGITQSPKYLFRKEGQNVTLSCEQNLNHDAMYWYRQDPGQGLRLIYYSQIVNDFQKGDIAEGYSVSREKKESFPLTVTSAQKNPTAFYLCASSTPDRGDYGYTFGSGTRLTVV.

About this clone itself: Other DNA variants within this sample encode the same CDR3. The rearrangement uses TRBV3-1 (or the pseudogene TRBV3-2) and TRBJ2-5; D possibly corresponds to TRBD2 (6 bases). Germline CDR1 is LGHDT and CDR2 is YNNKEL (reference sequence). Trimming stripped 4 bases from V and 0 bases from J, with 9 bases between. The CDR3 spans 14 residues. CDR3: CASSPRDYQETQYF. CDR3 nucleotides: TGTGCCAGCAGCCCCCGGGACTACCAAGAGACCCAGTACTTC.

This sequence joins TRBV7-2 and TRBJ2-3; no definite D call. The CDR3 covers 17 residues. Germline assignment: CDR1 SGHTA and CDR2 FQGNSA. Trimming left V 2 bases short and J 0 bases short, with 15 bases between. The CDR3 DNA sequence: TGTGCCAGCAGCTTATTTAGGTGGGCCAGTAGCACAGATACGCAGTATTTT. This translates into CASSLFRWASSTDTQYF.

The chain employs TRBV6-5 and TRBJ1-4, with D perhaps matching TRBD1 (6 bases). Germline CDR1 reads MNHEY; CDR2 reads SVGAGI. CDR3 length equals 13 residues. The V end was cut by 8 bases, the J end by 4 bases, with 11 bases between. Written as DNA, the CDR3 is TGTGCCAGCTGGGCCAGGGGTAATGAAAAACTGTTTTTT. Amino acids: CASWARGNEKLFF.

V usage is TRBV11-2 and J usage is TRBJ2-7; D is ambiguous. The CDR3 length is 12 residues. Germline-derived CDR1 and CDR2 are SGHAT and FQNNGV. V lost 6 bases, J lost 6 bases, and 12 bases lay in between. The CDR3 sequence is CASSSQSREQYF. CDR3 DNA sequence: TGTGCCAGCAGTTCTCAGTCTCGCGAGCAGTACTTC. The entire variable domain, with the rest obtained from reference TRBV11-2 and TRBJ2-7, is as follows: EAGVAQSPRYKIIEKRQSVAFWCNPISGHATLYWYQQILGQGPKLLIQFQNNGVVDDSQLPKDRFSAERLKGVDSTLKIQPAKLEDSAVYLCASSSQSREQYFGPGTRLTVT.

The chain is built from TRBV10-3 and TRBJ1-5, with TRBD1 identical over 10 bases. CDR1 is ENHRY and CDR2 is SYGVKD in the germline V gene. V trimming: 10 bases; J trimming: 9 bases; junction bases outside the gene matches: 15. The CDR3 length is 15 residues. The CDR3 DNA reads as TGTGCCACCTTGGGACAGGGGAATCCGCGGGGGCCCCAGCATTTT. Translating gives CATLGQGNPRGPQHF.

The gene calls are TRBV5-4 and TRBJ2-3; D unresolved. The germline V gene encodes CDR1 SGHNT and CDR2 YYREEE (reference sequence). V lost 4 bases and J lost 4, with 7 bases in between. This CDR3 spans 12 amino acids. The CDR3 nucleotides are TGTGCCAGCAGCCAGGTGTCAGATACGCAGTATTTT. Translated, it gives CASSQVSDTQYF.

The gene calls are TRBV6-5 and TRBJ1-5, with 9 positions matching TRBD1. Germline CDR1 reads MNHEY; CDR2 reads SVGAGI. Losses at the gene ends were 6 bases for V and 9 bases for J; bases not matched to a gene: 6. CDR3 size: 13 residues. The CDR3 loop reads CASSKGQGGPQHF. The CDR3 region has the DNA TGTGCCAGCAGCAAGGGACAGGGCGGGCCCCAGCATTTT.

The CDR3 coding sequence is TGTGCCAGCAGTGAATCGCTCGGTTCCAATTCACCCCTCCACTTT. It encodes CASSESLGSNSPLHF. The chain joins TRBV2 to TRBJ1-6; D not certain. Germline-derived CDR1 and CDR2 are SNHLY and FYNNEI. Trimming took 2 bases from V and 7 from J, leaving 12 bases between them. The CDR3 covers 15 residues.

The chain carries TRBV5-1 and TRBJ2-2, with D possibly TRBD1 on 6 matching bases. Germline CDR1 and CDR2: SGHRS and YFSETQ. The CDR3 is 15 residues long. Trimming pared 4 bases from V and 4 bases from J, leaving 14 bases between. CDR3 nucleotide sequence: TGCGCCAGCAGCGGAACAACAGGGCCCACCGGGGAGCTGTTTTTT. Its protein product is CASSGTTGPTGELFF. The whole variable domain, filled in from reference TRBV5-1 and TRBJ2-2, reads KAGVTQTPRYLIKTRGQQVTLSCSPISGHRSVSWYQQTPGQGLQFLFEYFSETQRNKGNFPGRFSGRQFSNSRSEMNVSTLELGDSALYLCASSGTTGPTGELFFGEGSRLTVL.

The V and J genes are TRBV4-1 and TRBJ1-2; 7 bases map to TRBD1. The CDR3 is 16 amino acids. Trimming cost V 2 bases and J 3 bases; bases outside gene matches: 9. CDR1 and CDR2 (germline): MGHRA, YSYEKL. The CDR3: CASSQSLQGIDYGYTF. The CDR3 coding sequence is TGCGCCAGCAGCCAAAGCTTACAGGGGATCGACTATGGCTACACCTTC.

The chain employs TRBV7-2 and TRBJ2-2; no clear D. The CDR3 runs 13 residues. Germline lookup yields CDR1 SGHTA and CDR2 FQGNSA. With 5 bases removed from V and 1 base from J, the gap between germline ends came to 5 bases. The CDR3 loop reads CASSRQNTGELFF. The CDR3 bases are TGTGCCAGCAGCCGACAGAACACCGGGGAGCTGTTTTTT.

V usage is TRBV7-6 and J usage is TRBJ1-4; the D gene is possibly TRBD1 (5 bases). V lost 2 bases and J lost 4, with 14 bases in between. This CDR3 has 16 amino acids. Germline CDR1 reads SGHVS; CDR2 reads FNYEAQ. The CDR3 DNA reads as TGTGCCAGCAGCTTATCGGTTCAGGGCGTTAATGAAAAACTGTTTTTT. Translated: CASSLSVQGVNEKLFF. Variable domain in full (rest from reference TRBV7-6 and TRBJ1-4): GAGVSQSPRYKVTKRGQDVALRCDPISGHVSLYWYRQALGQGPEFLTYFNYEAQQDKSGLPNDRFSAERPEGSISTLTIQRTEQRDSAMYRCASSLSVQGVNEKLFFGSGTQLSVL.

This clone has more than one count but fewer than ten. V gene TRBV5-8 combines with J gene TRBJ2-7; tentatively, D is TRBD1 (6 bases). Germline V gene sequence: CDR1 SGHTS, CDR2 YDEGEE. V lost 0 bases, J lost 0 bases, and 13 bases lay in between. The CDR3 totals 16 residues. CDR3 sequence: CASSLVGKGGSYEQYF. CDR3 nucleotides: TGTGCCAGCAGCTTGGTCGGGAAAGGGGGCTCCTACGAGCAGTACTTC.

The V gene is TRBV5-1, the J gene TRBJ2-3, with 13 bases aligning to TRBD2. The junction had 19 bases not matched to a gene; V was cut back by 3 bases and J by 3 bases. The CDR3 is 21 amino acids. Germline lookup yields CDR1 SGHRS and CDR2 YFSETQ. CDR3 nucleotide sequence: TGCGCCAGCAGCTCGGAAGGAGGACTAGCGGGGGCCCAAACCTATACAGATACGCAGTATTTT. Translating it yields CASSSEGGLAGAQTYTDTQYF.

The CDR3 sequence: CASSLDGQGGSPLHF. The CDR3 nucleotides read TGTGCCAGCAGCTTGGACGGCCAGGGTGGCTCACCCCTCCACTTT. V usage is TRBV7-9 and J usage is TRBJ1-6; tentatively, D is TRBD1 (5 bases). This CDR3 is built from 15 residues. Germline V lookup: CDR1 SEHNR, CDR2 FQNEAQ (reference sequence). V was clipped by 3 bases and J by 10 bases, with 16 bases between them.

This chain links TRBV2 with TRBJ2-1; 14 nucleotides match TRBD2. The trim removed 6 bases at V and 0 bases at J, leaving 7 bases unmatched. Germline CDR1 is SNHLY and CDR2 is FYNNEI. The CDR3 length is 18 residues. The CDR3 loop is CASSPRGLAGDSYNEQFF. The CDR3, as DNA: TGTGCCAGCAGCCCTAGGGGACTAGCGGGAGACTCCTACAATGAGCAGTTCTTC.

This chain uses TRBV6-5 with TRBJ2-7; 7 bases are a match to TRBD1. The CDR3 extends over 15 amino acids. Losses at the gene ends were 5 bases for V and 0 bases for J; bases not matched to a gene: 7. CDR1 is MNHEY and CDR2 is SVGAGI in the germline V gene. The CDR3, as DNA: TGTGCCAGCAGTCGACAGGGCCCTTCCTCCTACGAGCAGTACTTC. As protein: CASSRQGPSSYEQYF.

The rearrangement links TRBV9 to TRBJ2-6; D is unresolved. The CDR3 sequence is 14 residues long. Germline loops: CDR1 SGDLS, CDR2 YYNGEE. The V and J ends lost 5 bases and 0 bases respectively, with 6 bases between them. Written as DNA, the CDR3 is TGTGCCAGCAGAACAGACTCTGGGGCCAACGTCCTGACTTTC. Translation gives CASRTDSGANVLTF.